The T cell receptor beta chain under discussion was sequenced for a study of sequential checkpoint blockade in melanoma. As concerns this clone: One end of the junction varies from germline; a read error may be responsible.

Using immunoSEQ multiplex PCR, the repertoire was profiled, and TCRdb retains in-frame clones only, with some absent. The repertoire holds fewer than 50,000 clones, with roughly 88% as singletons. Treatment noted: randomized to nivolumab then ipilimumab (arm A) or the reverse (arm B). Sequences were derived from CD8+ T cells sorted from blood (inferred from file names), sampled from a patient given nivolumab and ipilimumab in sequence. This clonotype originated in a human donor with melanoma.

In DNA, the CDR3 is TGTGCCAACAGCCCCACGAACACCGGGGAGCTGTTTTTT. It yields the protein CANSPTNTGELFF. The chain joins TRBV7-2 to TRBJ2-2; D unresolved. This CDR3 has 13 residues. The germline gives CDR1 SGHTA, CDR2 FQGNSA.